These 21 T cell receptor beta chains originate from one sample sequenced in a study of T-cell reconstitution after alpha-beta-depleted transplantation in children. The authors prepared the TCRbeta library with unique molecular identifiers. TCRdb called the PCR reads again in MiXCR, with one record for every CDR3 protein. The sample lists a few hundred thousand distinct CDR3 sequences, under 13% seen once, with roughly 5.1% in the top ten. Sequencing was performed on PBMCs from the stem cell graft donor, taken from the stem cell graft. These receptor sequences come from a human donor who donated a stem cell graft to a child with acute myeloid leukemia.

V and J are TRBV4-3 and TRBJ2-2, with 7 positions matching TRBD1. In germline, CDR1 is LGHNA, CDR2 YSLEER. Trimming took 1 base from V and 6 from J; bases not matched to a gene: 2. The CDR3 has 14 residues. This CDR3 reads CASSQVDRSGELFF. The CDR3 bases are TGCGCCAGCAGCCAAGTGGACAGGTCCGGGGAGCTGTTTTTT.

This clonotype was recorded many times. The chain has TRBV12-3 or TRBV12-4 and TRBJ2-1; the match to TRBD2 covers 7 bases. The CDR3 spans 14 residues. The trim removed 7 bases at V and 3 bases at J, leaving 6 bases unmatched. In nucleotides, the CDR3 is TGTGCCAGCACCACTACGGGGGGCTACAATGAGCAGTTCTTC. Protein product: CASTTTGGYNEQFF.

This clonotype was recorded a few times. The chain carries TRBV18 and TRBJ2-1; 8 nucleotides agree with TRBD1. The CDR3 totals 15 residues. Germline-derived CDR1 and CDR2 are KGHSH and LQKENI. Germline trimming cut 3 bases from V and 4 bases from J; bases unmatched to any gene: 5. DNA of the CDR3: TGTGCCAGCTCACCGGGACAGGCCACTTACAATGAGCAGTTCTTC. This translates into CASSPGQATYNEQFF. The whole variable domain, filled in from reference TRBV18 and TRBJ2-1, reads NAGVMQNPRHLVRRRGQEARLRCSPMKGHSHVYWYRQLPEEGLKFMVYLQKENIIDESGMPKERFSAEFPKEGPSILRIQQVVRGDSAAYFCASSPGQATYNEQFFGPGTRLTVL.

The table lists this clonotype with a few counts. The chain has TRBV5-1 and TRBJ2-3; TRBD2 matches 7 bases. This CDR3 has 15 residues. The J segment lost 4 bases and the V segment lost 0 bases, leaving 5 bases of the junction unmatched. The germline V gene encodes CDR1 SGHRS and CDR2 YFSETQ. CDR3 protein: CASSLDGEGADTQYF. The CDR3 region has the DNA TGCGCCAGCAGCTTGGACGGGGAGGGTGCAGATACGCAGTATTTT.

The CDR3 reads CASSLGSGDGNQPQHF. The CDR3 DNA reads as TGCGCCAGCAGCTTGGGCTCGGGCGACGGCAATCAGCCCCAGCATTTT. This rearrangement joins TRBV5-1 to TRBJ1-5; D gene unclear. V was cut by 0 bases and J by 2 bases, with 12 bases left in between. CDR3 size: 16 residues. Germline CDR1 SGHRS, CDR2 YFSETQ.

This clonotype was counted many times. This chain uses TRBV2 with TRBJ2-1; TRBD1 agrees at 9 bases. Germline CDR1 and CDR2: SNHLY and FYNNEI. The CDR3 runs 13 residues. The trim removed 1 base at V and 8 bases at J, leaving 0 bases unmatched. CDR3 amino acids: CASSEGTGDEQFF. The CDR3 bases are TGTGCCAGCAGTGAAGGGACAGGGGATGAGCAGTTCTTC. The full variable domain, completed using reference TRBV2 and TRBJ2-1, is EPEVTQTPSHQVTQMGQEVILRCVPISNHLYFYWYRQILGQKVEFLVSFYNNEISEKSEIFDDQFSVERPDGSNFTLKIRSTKLEDSAMYFCASSEGTGDEQFFGPGTRLTVL.

V and J are TRBV20-1 and TRBJ2-1; the D gene is possibly TRBD1 (6 bases). Germline-derived CDR1 and CDR2 are DFQATT and SNEGSKA (reference sequence). This CDR3 is built from 14 residues. The V gene lost 3 bases and the J gene lost 7 bases, with 16 bases spanning the gap. The CDR3 spells CSASKTAGTNEQFF. In DNA form, the CDR3 reads TGCAGTGCTAGTAAGACGGCAGGGACAAATGAGCAGTTCTTC.

This clonotype was found a few times. This chain connects TRBV6-2 or TRBV6-3 to TRBJ2-1; 16 positions agree with TRBD2. The ends lost 6 bases at V and 8 bases at J; junction bases unmatched: 22. CDR1 MNHEY and CDR2 SVGEGT come from the germline V gene. The CDR3 runs 21 residues. CDR3 loop: CASRPPTGTSGGARGPDEQFF. DNA for the CDR3: TGTGCCAGCAGACCCCCAACCGGGACTAGCGGGGGGGCCAGAGGTCCGGATGAGCAGTTCTTC.

This clonotype was detected only a few times. The chain recombines TRBV4-3 with TRBJ2-1; D remains unclear. CDR3 length: 14 residues. Deletions cut 4 bases from V and 0 bases from J, with 7 bases between. Looked up from germline, CDR1 is LGHNA and CDR2 is YSLEER. The CDR3 loop reads CASSPRYSYNEQFF. The CDR3 DNA sequence: TGCGCCAGCAGCCCTCGCTACTCCTACAATGAGCAGTTCTTC.

This clonotype was seen repeatedly, ten times or more. CDR3 coding DNA: TGCGCCAGCAGCTTGGGTATATCAGGCACCGGGGAGCTGTTTTTT. Its protein is CASSLGISGTGELFF. The chain is built from TRBV5-1 and TRBJ2-2; no definite D call. The CDR3 runs 15 residues. Germline-derived CDR1 and CDR2 are SGHRS and YFSETQ. V lost 0 bases and J 4 bases, leaving 10 bases between the germline ends.

The rearrangement uses TRBV20-1 and TRBJ1-1; the D gene is possibly TRBD1 (5 bases). The germline V gene has CDR1 DFQATT and CDR2 SNEGSKA (reference sequence). This CDR3 spans 11 amino acids. Trimming pared 3 bases from V and 7 bases from J, leaving 9 bases between. CDR3 DNA: TGCAGTGCTAGGTTAGGGGTTGAAGCTTTCTTT. Translated, it gives CSARLGVEAFF.

A few counts support this clonotype. This chain links TRBV29-1 with TRBJ2-1; possible D gene TRBD1, 5 bases. The germline V and J ends were trimmed by 6 bases and 6 bases, with 18 bases remaining between them. CDR3 length: 14 amino acids. The germline V gene has CDR1 SQVTM and CDR2 ANQGSEA. The CDR3, as DNA: TGCAGCGTGAACCTACAGGCCCAATTCAATGAGCAGTTCTTC. Protein product: CSVNLQAQFNEQFF.

This clonotype came up many times. V is TRBV6-1 and J is TRBJ1-1, with TRBD1 as a possible D gene (6 bases). V gave up 5 bases and J gave up 4 bases, with 11 bases separating them. This CDR3 region has 13 residues. Germline loops: CDR1 MNHNS, CDR2 SASEGT. In DNA form, the CDR3 reads TGTGCCAGCAGTCTGGGGGCCGTCACTGAAGCTTTCTTT. Its translation: CASSLGAVTEAFF.

This chain uses TRBV20-1 with TRBJ2-1; 9 positions match TRBD2. This CDR3 contains 15 residues. The germline gives CDR1 DFQATT, CDR2 SNEGSKA (reference sequence). V gave up 3 bases and J gave up 8 bases; unmatched junction bases: 11. CDR3 in DNA: TGCAGTGCTAGCGCAGACCGCGGGGGGGTCGATGAGCAGTTCTTC. Protein sequence: CSASADRGGVDEQFF.

The CDR3: CAWTEGSDRSYEQYF. CDR3 DNA sequence: TGTGCCTGGACTGAGGGATCTGACCGTTCCTACGAGCAGTACTTC. The chain combines TRBV30 with TRBJ2-7; tentative D call: TRBD2 (5 bases). The CDR3 covers 15 residues. Germline-derived CDR1 and CDR2 are GTSNPN and SVGIG (reference sequence). Trimming took off 4 bases at V and 1 base at J, with 17 bases between the two ends.

At least ten counts were recorded for this clonotype. One end of the junction fails to match germline, which may point to a read error. The chain couples TRBV7-2 to TRBJ2-7; D is undetermined. This CDR3 region has 13 residues. CDR1 is SGHTA and CDR2 is FQGNSA in the germline V gene. The CDR3 loop reads CASSPGPGYEQYF. CDR3 nucleotides: TGCGCCAGCAGTCCCGGTCCCGGCTACGAGCAGTACTTC.

The chain has TRBV15 and TRBJ1-3; no reliable D call. Germline CDR1 is LNHNV and CDR2 is YYDKDF (reference sequence). The CDR3 spans 13 residues. Trimming removed 5 bases from V and 4 bases from J, with 9 bases in between. The CDR3 DNA reads as TGTGCCACCAGCGACGGCTGGGGAAACACCATATATTTT. The encoded protein is CATSDGWGNTIYF.

This clonotype occurred many times. This chain joins TRBV7-8 and TRBJ1-5; a weak D match, TRBD1 (5 bases). Trimming pared 2 bases from V and 4 bases from J, leaving 9 bases between. Germline assignment: CDR1 SGHVS and CDR2 FQNEAQ. The CDR3 extends over 14 amino acids. The DNA for the CDR3 is TGTGCCAGCAGCTTACGTCCAGGGAATCAGCCCCAGCATTTT. The encoded protein is CASSLRPGNQPQHF.

This clonotype was seen a few times. In DNA form, the CDR3 reads TGTGCCAGCAGCCCGACATACCCCTACGAGCAGTACTTC. Its protein product is CASSPTYPYEQYF. V usage is TRBV14 and J usage is TRBJ2-7; D unclear. The V end lost 4 bases, the J end lost 2 bases, and 9 bases lay between the germline ends. The CDR3 runs 13 residues. Germline values: CDR1 SGHDN, CDR2 FVKESK.

The table lists this clonotype with many counts. This sequence joins TRBV7-2 and TRBJ2-1; 9 bases map to TRBD1. The CDR3 has 15 amino acids. V dropped 3 bases and J dropped 3; count of bases not matched to a gene: 3. Per the germline V gene, CDR1 is SGHTA and CDR2 is FQGNSA. CDR3 region: CASSFDRGNYNEQFF. CDR3 coding DNA: TGTGCCAGCAGCTTTGACAGGGGGAACTACAATGAGCAGTTCTTC.

This clonotype has at least ten counts. The rearrangement links TRBV6-1 to TRBJ2-2, with a weak D call TRBD1 (5 bases). The germline V gene encodes CDR1 MNHNS and CDR2 SASEGT. V shed 3 bases and J shed 4 bases, with 15 bases lying between them. CDR3 length: 16 residues. The DNA of the CDR3 is TGTGCCAGCAGTGACCCCAGGGTCTCGAGCACCGGGGAGCTGTTTTTT. This translates into CASSDPRVSSTGELFF.